A selection of T cell receptor beta chains follows, all from one sample in a study of T cell responses to AZD1222 COVID-19 vaccine. TCRdb's copy holds only in-frame clones and misses some; the assay was immunoSEQ multiplex PCR. The sample shows more than 120,000 clones, about 86% of them seen only once. Here the sequenced sample was peripheral blood, taken 28 days after the second AZD1222 dose. The receptors originated from an adult who received the AZD1222 COVID-19 vaccine. CDR3s include the opening cysteine and the closing phenylalanine or tryptophan. Fields, in order: V gene, CDR3 length, J gene, clone size, D gene, CDR3 DNA, CDR3 protein. The D gene is left open where the match is weak. The size of a clone is reported for some rows only, either as once, few or many, or as a class for expanded clones.

>TRBV7-9|15|TRBJ2-3|NA|NA
TGTGCCAGCAGCACCCTAGCGTCAGGGGTAGATACGCAGTATTTT
CASSTLASGVDTQYF
>TRBV5-1|15|TRBJ2-2|NA|TRBD1
TGCGCCAGCAGCTTGGCGCAGGGGGCGGCCGGGGAGCTGTTTTTT
CASSLAQGAAGELFF
>TRBV4-1|15|TRBJ2-7|few|NA
TGCGCCAGCAGCCAAGGTACAGGGCCCTCCTACGAGCAGTACTTC
CASSQGTGPSYEQYF
>TRBV19|16|TRBJ1-3|once|TRBD1
TGTGCCAGTAAACTTGGGGGACAGGGGACGGAAAACACCATATATTTT
CASKLGGQGTENTIYF
>TRBV2|13|TRBJ1-1|NA|TRBD1
TGTGCCAGCACCTTACAGGGGTACACTGAAGCTTTCTTT
CASTLQGYTEAFF
>TRBV28|18|TRBJ2-7|NA|TRBD1
TGTGCCAGCAGTTTATCCCGGACAGGGCTAAACTGGGACCACGAGCAGTACTTC
CASSLSRTGLNWDHEQYF
>TRBV2|13|TRBJ2-1|NA|TRBD1
TGTGCCAGCAGTGTTGACTTGGGACAGGGGCGGTTCTTC
CASSVDLGQGRFF
>TRBV12-5|15|TRBJ2-3|NA|TRBD1
TGTGCTAGTGGTTTGACGGGACAGGACACAGATACGCAGTATTTT
CASGLTGQDTDTQYF
>TRBV19|17|TRBJ1-1|NA|TRBD1
TGTGCCAGTAGTCCTCGGACAGGGGGCTTACCGAACACTGAAGCTTTCTTT
CASSPRTGGLPNTEAFF
>TRBV6-5|15|TRBJ2-1|NA|NA
TGTGCCAGCAGTTACTGGGGGGACTCCTACAATGAGCAGTTCTTC
CASSYWGDSYNEQFF
>TRBV11-2|14|TRBJ1-5|NA|NA
TGTGCCAGCAGCTTAGTGGGGTTACAGCAGCCCCAGCATTTT
CASSLVGLQQPQHF
>TRBV4-1|18|TRBJ2-1|once|NA
TGCGCCAGCAGCCAGAGGGGTGAAGGGGGAAGCTCCTACAATGAGCAGTTCTTC
CASSQRGEGGSSYNEQFF
>TRBV6-6|14|TRBJ2-5|NA|NA
TGTGCCAGCAGTTACCCTCCGGAGGAAGAGACCCAGTACTTC
CASSYPPEEETQYF
>TRBV10-1|14|TRBJ2-7|NA|TRBD1
TGCGCCAGCAGTGAGTCGACAGGGCCCTACGAGCAGTACTTC
CASSESTGPYEQYF
>TRBV3-1/TRBV3-2|12|TRBJ1-6|NA|TRBD1
TGTGCCAGCAGCCAGACAGGGGCACCCCTCCACTTT
CASSQTGAPLHF
>TRBV5-6|15|TRBJ2-5|NA|NA
TGTGCCAGCAGCTTGAGGCTCCTCTACCAAGAGACCCAGTACTTC
CASSLRLLYQETQYF
>TRBV19|13|TRBJ2-5|NA|NA
TGTGCCAGTAGTATGGGGGTTAGGGAGACCCAGTACTTC
CASSMGVRETQYF
>TRBV6-5|15|TRBJ1-2|NA|NA
TGTGCCAGCAGTTACTCGGGAGGCGGTGACTATGGCTACACCTTC
CASSYSGGGDYGYTF
>TRBV30|16|TRBJ2-3|NA|TRBD2
TGTGCCTGGAGTGCCCGGGGGGGCCGGAGCACAGATACGCAGTATTTT
CAWSARGGRSTDTQYF
>TRBV18|14|TRBJ1-5|NA|NA
TGTGCCAGCTCACCTACACAGGGTAATCAGCCCCAGCATTTT
CASSPTQGNQPQHF
>TRBV2|13|TRBJ2-1|NA|NA
TGTGCCAGTCGATCGGGAGACTACAATGAGCAGTTCTTC
CASRSGDYNEQFF